The T cell receptor beta chain under discussion was sequenced for a study of CD8+ T cells in alopecia areata. Sequencing used cDNA as its template, made by extracting RNA and reverse transcribing it. Profiled with immunoSEQ multiplex PCR; TCRdb holds only in-frame clones, not every one. The table includes 150,000 or so clones, 45% to 60% detected once. Study-level results: Clonality in lesional scalp, especially alopecia totalis/universalis, exceeded that of normal scalp.

The study team obtained lesional scalp punch biopsies and peripheral blood from alopecia areata patients. Sorted out of PBMCs were CD4+ T cells and CD8+ T cells. Worth noting for this clone: The antigen remains undetermined.

The sample taken for sequencing was CD4+ T cells sorted from blood. The receptor was derived from a human donor with alopecia areata.

The CDR3 loop is CASSPWEGPYEQYF. The DNA of the CDR3 is TGTGCCAGCAGCCCCTGGGAGGGCCCCTACGAGCAGTACTTC. The V gene is TRBV27, the J gene TRBJ2-7, with TRBD2 identical over 7 bases. Germline V lookup: CDR1 MNHEY, CDR2 SMNVEV (reference sequence). This CDR3 is 14 amino acids long. V was pared by 6 bases and J by 2 bases, with 7 bases of the junction left unmatched.